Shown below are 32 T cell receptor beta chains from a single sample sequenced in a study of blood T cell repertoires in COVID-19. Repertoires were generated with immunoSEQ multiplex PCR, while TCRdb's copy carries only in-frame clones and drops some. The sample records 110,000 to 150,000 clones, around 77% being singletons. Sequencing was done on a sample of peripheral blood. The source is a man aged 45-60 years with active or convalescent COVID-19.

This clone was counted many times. The CDR3 DNA sequence: TGTGCCAGTAGTAACATCTTGGGGGGACAGGGACGGACCGGGGAGCTGTTTTTT. Translated: CASSNILGGQGRTGELFF. The chain couples TRBV19 to TRBJ2-2; 9 positions match TRBD1. The CDR3 covers 18 residues. V trimming: 4 bases; J trimming: 5 bases; junction bases outside the gene matches: 14. Germline CDR1 reads LNHDA; CDR2 reads SQIVND (reference sequence).

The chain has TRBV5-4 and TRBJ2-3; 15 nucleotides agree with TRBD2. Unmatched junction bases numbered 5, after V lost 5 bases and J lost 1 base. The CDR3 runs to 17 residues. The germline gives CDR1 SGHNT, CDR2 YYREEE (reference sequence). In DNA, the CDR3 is TGTGCCAGCAGTCAAAGGACTAGCGGGAGGGGCACAGATACGCAGTATTTT. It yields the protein CASSQRTSGRGTDTQYF.

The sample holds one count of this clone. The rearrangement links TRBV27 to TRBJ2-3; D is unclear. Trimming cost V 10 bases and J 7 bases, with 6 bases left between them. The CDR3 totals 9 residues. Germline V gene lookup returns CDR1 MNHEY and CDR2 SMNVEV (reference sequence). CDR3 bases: TGTGCCACCCAGAATACGCAGTATTTT. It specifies CATQNTQYF.

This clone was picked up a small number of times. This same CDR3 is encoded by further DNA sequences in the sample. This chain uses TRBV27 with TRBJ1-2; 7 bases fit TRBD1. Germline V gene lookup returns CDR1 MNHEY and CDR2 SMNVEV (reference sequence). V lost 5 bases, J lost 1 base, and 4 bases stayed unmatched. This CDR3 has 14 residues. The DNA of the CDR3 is TGTGCCAGCAGTCCAAGACAGGGTAACTATGGCTACACCTTC. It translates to CASSPRQGNYGYTF.

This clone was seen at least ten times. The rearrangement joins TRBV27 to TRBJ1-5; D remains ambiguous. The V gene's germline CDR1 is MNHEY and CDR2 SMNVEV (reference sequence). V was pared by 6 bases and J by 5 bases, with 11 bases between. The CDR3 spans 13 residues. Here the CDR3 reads CASSPVFYQPQHF. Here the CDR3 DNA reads TGTGCCAGCAGCCCCGTGTTTTATCAGCCCCAGCATTTT.

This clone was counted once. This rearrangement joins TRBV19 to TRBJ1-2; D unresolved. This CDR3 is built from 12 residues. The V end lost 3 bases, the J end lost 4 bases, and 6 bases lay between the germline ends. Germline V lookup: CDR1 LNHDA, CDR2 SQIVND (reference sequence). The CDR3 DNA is TGTGCCAGTAGTATGTCGGGCTATGGCTACACCTTC. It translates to CASSMSGYGYTF.

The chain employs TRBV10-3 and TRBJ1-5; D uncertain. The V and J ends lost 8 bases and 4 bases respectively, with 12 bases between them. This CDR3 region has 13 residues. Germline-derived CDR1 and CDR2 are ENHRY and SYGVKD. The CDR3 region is CAIGAEQNQPQHF. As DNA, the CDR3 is TGTGCCATCGGAGCAGAGCAAAATCAGCCCCAGCATTTT.

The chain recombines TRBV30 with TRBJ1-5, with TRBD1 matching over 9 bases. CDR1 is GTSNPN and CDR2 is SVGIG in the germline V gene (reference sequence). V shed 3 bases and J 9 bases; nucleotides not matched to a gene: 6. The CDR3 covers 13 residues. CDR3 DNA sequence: TGTGCCTGGAGCGGGACAGGGATCAGGCCCCAGCATTTT. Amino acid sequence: CAWSGTGIRPQHF.

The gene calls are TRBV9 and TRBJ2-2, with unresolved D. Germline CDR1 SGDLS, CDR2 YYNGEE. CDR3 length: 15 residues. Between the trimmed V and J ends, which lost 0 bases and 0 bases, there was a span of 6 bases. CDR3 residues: CASSVDYSNTGELFF. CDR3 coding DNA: TGTGCCAGCAGCGTAGACTATTCGAACACCGGGGAGCTGTTTTTT.

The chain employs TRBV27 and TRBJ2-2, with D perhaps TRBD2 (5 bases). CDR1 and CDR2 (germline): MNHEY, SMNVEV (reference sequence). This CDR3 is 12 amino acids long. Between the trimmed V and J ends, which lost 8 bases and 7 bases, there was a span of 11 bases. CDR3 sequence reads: CASRYGVGELFF. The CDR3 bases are TGTGCCAGCCGGTACGGGGTCGGGGAGCTGTTTTTT.

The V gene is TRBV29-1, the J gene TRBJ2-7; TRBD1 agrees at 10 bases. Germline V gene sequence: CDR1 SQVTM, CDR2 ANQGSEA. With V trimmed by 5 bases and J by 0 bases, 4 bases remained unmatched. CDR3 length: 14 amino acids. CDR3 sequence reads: CSVQGQGISYEQYF. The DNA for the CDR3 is TGCAGCGTTCAGGGACAGGGGATCTCCTACGAGCAGTACTTC.

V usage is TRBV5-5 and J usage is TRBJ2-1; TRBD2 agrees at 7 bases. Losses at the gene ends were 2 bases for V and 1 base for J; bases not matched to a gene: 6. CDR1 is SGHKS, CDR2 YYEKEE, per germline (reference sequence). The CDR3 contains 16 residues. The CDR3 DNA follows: TGTGCCAGCAGCTTCTCAGGGAGGGGATCCTACAATGAGCAGTTCTTC. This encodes CASSFSGRGSYNEQFF.

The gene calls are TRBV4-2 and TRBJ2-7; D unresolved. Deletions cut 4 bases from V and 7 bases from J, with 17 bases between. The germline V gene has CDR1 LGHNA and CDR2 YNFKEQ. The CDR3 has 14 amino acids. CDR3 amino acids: CASSPRSTGWEQYF. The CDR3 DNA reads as TGTGCCAGCAGCCCGCGGAGCACCGGGTGGGAGCAGTACTTC.

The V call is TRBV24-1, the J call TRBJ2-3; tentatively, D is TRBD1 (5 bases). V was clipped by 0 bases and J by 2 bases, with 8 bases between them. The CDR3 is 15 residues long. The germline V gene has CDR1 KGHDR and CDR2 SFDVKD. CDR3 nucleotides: TGTGCCACCAGTGATTTGGGGGCCTACACAGATACGCAGTATTTT. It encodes CATSDLGAYTDTQYF.

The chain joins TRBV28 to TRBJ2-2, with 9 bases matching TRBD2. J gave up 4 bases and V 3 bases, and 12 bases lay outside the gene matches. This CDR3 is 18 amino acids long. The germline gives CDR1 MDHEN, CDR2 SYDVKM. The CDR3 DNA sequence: TGTGCCAGCAGTTTTTTGGTAGCGGGAGCCTCGGGCACCGGGGAGCTGTTTTTT. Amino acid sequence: CASSFLVAGASGTGELFF.

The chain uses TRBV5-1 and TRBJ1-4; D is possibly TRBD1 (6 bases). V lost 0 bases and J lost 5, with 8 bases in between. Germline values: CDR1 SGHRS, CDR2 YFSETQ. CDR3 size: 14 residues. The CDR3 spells CASSLEGGNEKLFF. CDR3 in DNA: TGCGCCAGCAGCTTGGAGGGGGGGAATGAAAAACTGTTTTTT.

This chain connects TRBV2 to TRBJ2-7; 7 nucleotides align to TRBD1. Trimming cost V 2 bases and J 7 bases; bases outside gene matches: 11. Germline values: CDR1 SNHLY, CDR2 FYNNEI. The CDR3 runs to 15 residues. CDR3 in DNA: TGTGCCAGCAGTGAATGGACAGGACCGGCTGAAGAGCAGTACTTC. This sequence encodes CASSEWTGPAEEQYF.

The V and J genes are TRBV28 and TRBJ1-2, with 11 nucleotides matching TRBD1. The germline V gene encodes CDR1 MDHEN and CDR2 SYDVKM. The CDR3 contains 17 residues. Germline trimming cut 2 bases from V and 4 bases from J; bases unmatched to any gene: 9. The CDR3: CASSLERTGGASYGYTF. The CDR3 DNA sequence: TGTGCCAGCAGTTTAGAGAGGACAGGGGGCGCGAGCTATGGCTACACCTTC.

In DNA form, the CDR3 reads TGTGCCATCAGGGGCCCGGATGGAGATACGCAGTATTTT. This codes for CAIRGPDGDTQYF. The chain recombines TRBV10-3 with TRBJ2-3; D remains ambiguous. The length of the CDR3 is 13 residues. Germline CDR1 is ENHRY and CDR2 is SYGVKD. V was pared by 6 bases and J by 5 bases, with 12 bases between.

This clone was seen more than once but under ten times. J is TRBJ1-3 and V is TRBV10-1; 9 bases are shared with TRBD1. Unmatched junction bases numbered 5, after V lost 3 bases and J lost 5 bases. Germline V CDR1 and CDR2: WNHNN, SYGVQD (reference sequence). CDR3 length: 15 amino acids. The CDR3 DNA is TGCGCCAGCAGTGAAAGGACAGGGGCAAGAAACACCATATATTTT. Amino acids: CASSERTGARNTIYF.

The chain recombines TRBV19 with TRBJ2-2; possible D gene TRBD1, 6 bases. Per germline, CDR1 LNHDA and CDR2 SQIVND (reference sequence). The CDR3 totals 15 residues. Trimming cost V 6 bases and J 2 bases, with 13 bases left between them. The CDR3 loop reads CASSWGRLNTGELFF. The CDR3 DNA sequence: TGTGCCAGTAGCTGGGGGCGACTCAACACCGGGGAGCTGTTTTTT.

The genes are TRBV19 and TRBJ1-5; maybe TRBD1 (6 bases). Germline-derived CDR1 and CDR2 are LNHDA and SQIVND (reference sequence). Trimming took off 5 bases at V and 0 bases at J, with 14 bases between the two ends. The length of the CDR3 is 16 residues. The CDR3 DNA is TGTGCCAGTAGTGCCCGACAGGTTTATAGCAATCAGCCCCAGCATTTT. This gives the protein CASSARQVYSNQPQHF.

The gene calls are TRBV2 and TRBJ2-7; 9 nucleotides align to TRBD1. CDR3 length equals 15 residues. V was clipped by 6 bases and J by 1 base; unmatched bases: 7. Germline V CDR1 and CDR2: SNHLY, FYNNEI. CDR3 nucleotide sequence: TGTGCCAGCAGATTTACCGGGACAGGGTCCTACGAGCAGTACTTC. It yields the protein CASRFTGTGSYEQYF.

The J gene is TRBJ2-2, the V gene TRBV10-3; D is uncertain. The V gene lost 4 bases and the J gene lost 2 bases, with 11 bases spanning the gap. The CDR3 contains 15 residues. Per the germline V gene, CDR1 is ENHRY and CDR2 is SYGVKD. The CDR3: CAISGSRDNTGELFF. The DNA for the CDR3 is TGTGCCATCAGTGGGTCCCGCGATAACACCGGGGAGCTGTTTTTT.

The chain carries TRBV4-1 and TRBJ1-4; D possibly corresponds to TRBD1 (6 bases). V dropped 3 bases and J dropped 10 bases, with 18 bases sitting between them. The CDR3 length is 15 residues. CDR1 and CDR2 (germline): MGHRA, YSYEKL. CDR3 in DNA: TGCGCCAGCAGCCAGGTGCGACAGGCTGGGACAAAACTGTTTTTT. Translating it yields CASSQVRQAGTKLFF.

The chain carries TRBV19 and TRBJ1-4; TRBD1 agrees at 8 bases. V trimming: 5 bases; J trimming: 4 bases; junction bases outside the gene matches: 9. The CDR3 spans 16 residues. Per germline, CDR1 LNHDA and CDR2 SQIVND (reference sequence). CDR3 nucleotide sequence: TGTGCCAGTAGTTACCGACAGGGGCGCGATAATGAAAAACTGTTTTTT. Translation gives CASSYRQGRDNEKLFF.

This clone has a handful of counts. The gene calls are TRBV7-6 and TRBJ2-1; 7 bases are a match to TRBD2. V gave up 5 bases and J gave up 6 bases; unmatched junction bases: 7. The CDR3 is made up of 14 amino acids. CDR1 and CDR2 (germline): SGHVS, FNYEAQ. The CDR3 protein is CASSLGRAANEQFF. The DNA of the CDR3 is TGTGCCAGCAGCCTGGGGAGGGCCGCCAATGAGCAGTTCTTC. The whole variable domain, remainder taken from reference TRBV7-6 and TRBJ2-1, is GAGVSQSPRYKVTKRGQDVALRCDPISGHVSLYWYRQALGQGPEFLTYFNYEAQQDKSGLPNDRFSAERPEGSISTLTIQRTEQRDSAMYRCASSLGRAANEQFFGPGTRLTVL.

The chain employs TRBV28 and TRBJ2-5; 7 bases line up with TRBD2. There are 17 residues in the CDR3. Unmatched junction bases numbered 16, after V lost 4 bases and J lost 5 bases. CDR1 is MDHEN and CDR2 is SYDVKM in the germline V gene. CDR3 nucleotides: TGTGCCAGCAGTTCCCTCAGACTAGCAGATACGGCTGAGACCCAGTACTTC. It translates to CASSSLRLADTAETQYF. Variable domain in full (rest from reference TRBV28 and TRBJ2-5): DVKVTQSSRYLVKRTGEKVFLECVQDMDHENMFWYRQDPGLGLRLIYFSYDVKMKEKGDIPEGYSVSREKKERFSLILESASTNQTSMYLCASSSLRLADTAETQYFGPGTRLLVL.

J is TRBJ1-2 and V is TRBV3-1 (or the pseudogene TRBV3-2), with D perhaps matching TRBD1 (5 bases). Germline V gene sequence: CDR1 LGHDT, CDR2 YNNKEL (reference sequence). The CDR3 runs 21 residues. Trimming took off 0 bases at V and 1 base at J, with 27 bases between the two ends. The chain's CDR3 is CASSQEADTRGSGALNYGYTF. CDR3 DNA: TGTGCCAGCAGCCAAGAAGCGGACACCCGCGGGAGTGGGGCCCTTAACTATGGCTACACCTTC.

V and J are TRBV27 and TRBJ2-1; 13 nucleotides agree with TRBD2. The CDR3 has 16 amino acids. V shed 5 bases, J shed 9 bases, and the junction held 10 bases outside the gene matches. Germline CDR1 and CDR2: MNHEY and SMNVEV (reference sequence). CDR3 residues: CASSPSGTSGTGEQFF. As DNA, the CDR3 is TGTGCCAGCAGTCCCTCCGGGACTAGCGGGACAGGTGAGCAGTTCTTC.

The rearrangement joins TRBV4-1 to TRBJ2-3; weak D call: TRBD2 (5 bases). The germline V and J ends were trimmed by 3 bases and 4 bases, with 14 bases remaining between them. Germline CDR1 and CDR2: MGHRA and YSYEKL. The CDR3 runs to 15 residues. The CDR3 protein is CASSQGDLGPDTQYF. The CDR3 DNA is TGCGCCAGCAGCCAGGGAGATCTGGGCCCAGATACGCAGTATTTT.

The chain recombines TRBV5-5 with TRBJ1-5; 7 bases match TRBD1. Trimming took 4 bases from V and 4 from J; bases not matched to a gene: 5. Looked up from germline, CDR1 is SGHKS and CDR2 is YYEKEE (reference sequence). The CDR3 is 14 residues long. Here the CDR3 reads CASSRDRQNQPQHF. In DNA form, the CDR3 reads TGTGCCAGCAGCCGGGACAGACAAAATCAGCCCCAGCATTTT. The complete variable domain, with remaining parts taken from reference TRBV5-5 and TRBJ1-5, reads DAGVTQSPTHLIKTRGQQVTLRCSPISGHKSVSWYQQVLGQGPQFIFQYYEKEERGRGNFPDRFSARQFPNYSSELNVNALLLGDSALYLCASSRDRQNQPQHFGDGTRLSIL.